The 10 T cell receptor beta chains reported below all come from one sample, sequenced in a study of T cell repertoires in cytomegalovirus infection. Their antigen targets remain unknown. TCRdb re-analysed the reads in MiXCR, keeping a single row per CDR3 protein. The data show 160,000 or so distinct CDR3 sequences, with about a fifth seen just once and 20% to 30% held by the top ten. The material sequenced was CD8+ T cells from cultured PBMCs, taken from culture after CMV antigen stimulation. The receptors here all came from a human donor in good health (CMV status not recorded). Some clones in this sample may be carry-over from other donors' samples.

The gene calls are TRBV9 and TRBJ2-3, with D maybe TRBD1 (5 bases). Trimming took 0 bases from V and 2 from J, leaving 10 bases between them. The CDR3 has 15 residues. From germline, CDR1 is SGDLS and CDR2 YYNGEE. The CDR3 DNA sequence: TGTGCCAGCAGCGTAGAGGGGCGGTTCACAGATACGCAGTATTTT. Encoded protein: CASSVEGRFTDTQYF. Combining the CDR3 with reference TRBV9 and TRBJ2-3 gives the whole variable domain DSGVTQTPKHLITATGQRVTLRCSPRSGDLSVYWYQQSLDQGLQFLIQYYNGEERAKGNILERFSAQQFPDLHSELNLSSLELGDSALYFCASSVEGRFTDTQYFGPGTRLTVL.

There are a few counts of this clonotype. The V gene is TRBV20-1, the J gene TRBJ1-1; TRBD1 matches 11 bases. The V gene's germline CDR1 is DFQATT and CDR2 SNEGSKA (reference sequence). The CDR3 has 14 residues. The V segment lost 6 bases and the J segment 0 bases; nucleotides outside the gene matches: 3. CDR3 bases: TGCAGTGCGCAGGACAGGGGGCTGAACACTGAAGCTTTCTTT. Its translation: CSAQDRGLNTEAFF.

A remark on this clonotype: A read error may explain this, as a much larger clone is one base away. The V call is TRBV12-5, the J call TRBJ2-7; weak D call: TRBD1 (6 bases). V was shortened by 5 bases and J by 4 bases, with 18 bases between the two germline ends. This CDR3 spans 15 amino acids. Looked up from germline, CDR1 is LGHNT and CDR2 is FRNRAP. The CDR3 nucleotides are TGTGCTAGTGGTATCCCCCGGCACAGGGCTTACGAGCAGTACTTC. This encodes CASGIPRHRAYEQYF.

The chain couples TRBV7-2 to TRBJ2-7; D may be TRBD1 (6 bases). CDR1 is SGHTA, CDR2 FQGNSA, per germline. The CDR3 totals 14 residues. Trimming stripped 5 bases from V and 2 bases from J, with 13 bases between. The DNA of the CDR3 is TGTGCCAGCAGCGGAGCGGACAGCGCCTACGAGCAGTACTTC. Translation gives CASSGADSAYEQYF.

The rearrangement joins TRBV25-1 to TRBJ1-1, with D possibly TRBD1 on 5 matching bases. Trimming took 5 bases from V and 1 from J, leaving 11 bases between them. From germline, CDR1 is MGHDK and CDR2 SYGVNS. The CDR3 loop spans 14 amino acids. CDR3 region: CASSKTRENTEAFF. CDR3 DNA: TGTGCCAGCAGTAAGACCAGGGAGAACACTGAAGCTTTCTTT.

This clonotype was detected a few times. The chain joins TRBV7-6 to TRBJ1-6; perhaps TRBD1 as D (6 bases). Germline V gene lookup returns CDR1 SGHVS and CDR2 FNYEAQ. This CDR3 contains 13 residues. The germline V and J ends were trimmed by 9 bases and 9 bases, with 15 bases remaining between them. CDR3 sequence (DNA): TGTGCCAGTGTGGGGGGCCTAGGTTCACCCCTCCACTTT. It yields the protein CASVGGLGSPLHF.

This sequence joins TRBV7-9 and TRBJ2-1; 10 nucleotides line up with TRBD2. CDR3 length: 17 residues. V lost 4 bases and J lost 6; bases outside the gene matches: 12. Germline loops: CDR1 SEHNR, CDR2 FQNEAQ (reference sequence). CDR3 amino acids: CASSSFSGGSVSNEQFF. The CDR3 DNA reads as TGTGCCAGCAGCTCCTTTAGCGGGGGGTCTGTCTCCAATGAGCAGTTCTTC.

This sequence joins TRBV7-2 and TRBJ2-1, with 8 nucleotides matching TRBD1. The CDR3 sequence is 16 residues long. CDR1 is SGHTA, CDR2 FQGNSA, per germline. Trimming took 5 bases from V and 2 from J; bases not matched to a gene: 8. Here the CDR3 reads CASSLNQGATYNEQFF. CDR3 in DNA: TGTGCCAGCAGCCTAAACCAGGGGGCGACCTACAATGAGCAGTTCTTC.

The chain is built from TRBV7-8 and TRBJ2-5, with no clear D. Germline CDR1 reads SGHVS; CDR2 reads FQNEAQ. The length of the CDR3 is 13 residues. V was trimmed by 2 bases and J by 5 bases, leaving 9 bases between them. CDR3 bases: TGTGCCAGCAGCTTACTGAACGGGGAGACCCAGTACTTC. As protein: CASSLLNGETQYF.

This rearrangement joins TRBV2 to TRBJ2-5; tentatively, D is TRBD1 or TRBD2 (5 bases each). Germline V lookup: CDR1 SNHLY, CDR2 FYNNEI. This CDR3 region has 12 residues. The germline V and J ends were trimmed by 6 bases and 5 bases, with 10 bases remaining between them. CDR3 amino acids: CASRFEGETQYF. Written as DNA, the CDR3 is TGTGCCAGCAGATTCGAGGGGGAGACCCAGTACTTC.